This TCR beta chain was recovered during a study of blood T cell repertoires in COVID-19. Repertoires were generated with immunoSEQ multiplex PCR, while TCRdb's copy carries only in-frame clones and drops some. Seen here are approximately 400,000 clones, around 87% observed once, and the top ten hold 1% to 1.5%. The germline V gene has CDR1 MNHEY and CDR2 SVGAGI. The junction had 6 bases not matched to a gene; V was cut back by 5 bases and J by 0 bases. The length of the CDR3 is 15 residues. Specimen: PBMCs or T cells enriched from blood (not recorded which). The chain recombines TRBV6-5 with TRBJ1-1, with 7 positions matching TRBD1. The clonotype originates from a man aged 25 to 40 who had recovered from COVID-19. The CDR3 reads CASSTATGVNTEAFF. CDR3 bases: TGTGCCAGCAGTACCGCCACAGGGGTGAACACTGAAGCTTTCTTT.